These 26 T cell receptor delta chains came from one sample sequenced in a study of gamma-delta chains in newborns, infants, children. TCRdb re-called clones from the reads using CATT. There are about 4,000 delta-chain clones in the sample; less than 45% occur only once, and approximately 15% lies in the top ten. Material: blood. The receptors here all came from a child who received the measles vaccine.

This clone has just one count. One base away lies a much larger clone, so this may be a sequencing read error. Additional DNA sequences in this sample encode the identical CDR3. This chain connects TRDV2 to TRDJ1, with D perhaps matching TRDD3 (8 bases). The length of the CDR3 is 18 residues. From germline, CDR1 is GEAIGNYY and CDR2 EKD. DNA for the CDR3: TGTGCCTGTGACACCGTTCCTACTGGGGGGTCGTACACCGACAAACTCATCTTT. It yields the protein CACDTVPTGGSYTDKLIF.

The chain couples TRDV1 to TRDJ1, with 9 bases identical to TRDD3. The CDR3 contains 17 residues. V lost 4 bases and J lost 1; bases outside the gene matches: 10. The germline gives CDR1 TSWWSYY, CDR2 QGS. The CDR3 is CALGGGTRGIPTDKLIF. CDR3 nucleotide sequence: TGTGCTCTTGGGGGAGGTACGCGGGGGATACCCACCGATAAACTCATCTTT.

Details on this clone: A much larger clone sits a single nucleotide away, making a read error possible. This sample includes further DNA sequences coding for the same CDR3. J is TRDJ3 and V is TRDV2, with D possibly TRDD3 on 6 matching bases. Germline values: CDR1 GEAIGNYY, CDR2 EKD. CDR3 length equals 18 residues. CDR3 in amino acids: CACESIGGNSWDTRQMFF. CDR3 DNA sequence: TGTGCCTGTGAGTCGATCGGGGGAAACTCCTGGGACACCCGGCAGATGTTTTTC.

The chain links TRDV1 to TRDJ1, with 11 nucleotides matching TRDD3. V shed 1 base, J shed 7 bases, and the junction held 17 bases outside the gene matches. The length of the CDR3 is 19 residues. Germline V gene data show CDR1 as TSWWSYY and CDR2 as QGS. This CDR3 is CALGEPSYKYWGIVAKLIF. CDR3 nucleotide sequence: TGTGCTCTTGGGGAACCCTCCTACAAGTACTGGGGGATAGTTGCTAAACTCATCTTT.

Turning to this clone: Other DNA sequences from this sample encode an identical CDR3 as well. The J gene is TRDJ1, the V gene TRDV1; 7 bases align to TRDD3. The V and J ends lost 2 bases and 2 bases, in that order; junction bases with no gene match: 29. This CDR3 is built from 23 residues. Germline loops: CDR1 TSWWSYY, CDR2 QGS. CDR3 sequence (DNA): TGTGCTCTTGGGGAAGGGGCTTCCCCTATTTGGGGGACCAACCATCCCTTAACCGATAAACTCATCTTT. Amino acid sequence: CALGEGASPIWGTNHPLTDKLIF.

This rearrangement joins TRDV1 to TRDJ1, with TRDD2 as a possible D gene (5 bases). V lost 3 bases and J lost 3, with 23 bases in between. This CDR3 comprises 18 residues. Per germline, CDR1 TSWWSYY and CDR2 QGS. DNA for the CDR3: TGTGCTCTTGGGGACCTCTTCCCCACAACTGCCTTGGCCGATAAACTCATCTTT. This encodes CALGDLFPTTALADKLIF.

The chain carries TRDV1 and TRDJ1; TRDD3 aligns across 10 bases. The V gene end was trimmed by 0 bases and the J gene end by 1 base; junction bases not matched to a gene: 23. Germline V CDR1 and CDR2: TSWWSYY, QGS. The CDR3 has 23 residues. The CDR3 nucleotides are TGTGCTCTTGGGGAACTGAGGGCCCGCGTTCCGAACTGGGGGATCCCGCGCACCGATAAACTCATCTTT. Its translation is CALGELRARVPNWGIPRTDKLIF.

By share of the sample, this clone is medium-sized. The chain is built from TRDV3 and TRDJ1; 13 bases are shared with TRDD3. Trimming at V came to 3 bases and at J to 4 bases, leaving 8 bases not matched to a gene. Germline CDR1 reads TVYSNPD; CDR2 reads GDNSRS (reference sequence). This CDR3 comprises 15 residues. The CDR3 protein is CAFYPNWGIRDKLIF. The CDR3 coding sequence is TGTGCCTTCTACCCGAACTGGGGGATACGCGATAAACTCATCTTT.

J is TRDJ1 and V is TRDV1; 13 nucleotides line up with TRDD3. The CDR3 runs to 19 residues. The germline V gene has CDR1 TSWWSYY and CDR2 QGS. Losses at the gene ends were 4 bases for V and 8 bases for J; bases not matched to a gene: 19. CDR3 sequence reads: CALGARPFFCTGGYAKLIF. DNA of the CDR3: TGTGCTCTTGGGGCTAGGCCTTTCTTTTGTACTGGGGGATACGCCAAACTCATCTTT.

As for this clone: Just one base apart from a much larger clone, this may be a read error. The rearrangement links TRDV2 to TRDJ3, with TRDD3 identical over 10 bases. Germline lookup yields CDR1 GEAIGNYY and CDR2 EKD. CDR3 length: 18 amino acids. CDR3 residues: CARDTAGGYSWDTRQMFF. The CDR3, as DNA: TGTGCCCGTGACACCGCTGGGGGATACTCCTGGGACACCCGACAGATGTTTTTC.

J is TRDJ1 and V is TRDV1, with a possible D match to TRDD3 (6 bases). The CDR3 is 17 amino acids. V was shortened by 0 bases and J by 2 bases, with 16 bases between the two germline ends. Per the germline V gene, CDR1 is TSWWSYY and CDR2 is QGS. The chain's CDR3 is CALGELSSGDTTDKLIF. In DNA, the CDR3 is TGTGCTCTTGGGGAACTCTCCTCTGGGGACACAACCGATAAACTCATCTTT.

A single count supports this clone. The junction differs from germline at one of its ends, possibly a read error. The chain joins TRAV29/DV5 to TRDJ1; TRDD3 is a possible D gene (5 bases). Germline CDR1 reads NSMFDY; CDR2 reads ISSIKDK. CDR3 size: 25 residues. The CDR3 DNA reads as TGTGCAGCTAGCGCGCGGGCTACTAAGGAGAACTTGGTTGAGGATATGGAAGGGTACACCGATAAACTCATCTTT. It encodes CAASARATKENLVEDMEGYTDKLIF.

The DNA for the CDR3 is TGTGCTCTTGGGCCCACCGGGGCTATTTTCGGGGGATACGCAAAGGTCGATAAACTCATCTTT. Its translation: CALGPTGAIFGGYAKVDKLIF. The V gene is TRDV1, the J gene TRDJ1; 10 positions match TRDD3. This CDR3 has 21 amino acids. The V and J ends lost 5 bases and 4 bases, in that order; junction bases with no gene match: 25. From germline, CDR1 is TSWWSYY and CDR2 QGS.

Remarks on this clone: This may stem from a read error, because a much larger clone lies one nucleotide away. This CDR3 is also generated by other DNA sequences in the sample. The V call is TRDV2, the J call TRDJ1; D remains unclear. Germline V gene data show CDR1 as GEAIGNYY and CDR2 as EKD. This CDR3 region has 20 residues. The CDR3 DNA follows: TGCGCCTGTGACACCGTTAGGTCGCTGGTCTCCCCCTCGTACACCGATAAACTCATCTTT. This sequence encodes CACDTVRSLVSPSYTDKLIF.

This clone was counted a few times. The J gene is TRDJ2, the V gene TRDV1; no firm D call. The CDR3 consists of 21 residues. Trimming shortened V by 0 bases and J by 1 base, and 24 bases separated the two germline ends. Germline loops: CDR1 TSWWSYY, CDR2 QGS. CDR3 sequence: CALGELVGVTGPAGLTAQLFF. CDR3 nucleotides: TGTGCTCTTGGGGAACTGGTCGGGGTTACAGGTCCTGCTGGTTTGACAGCACAACTCTTCTTT.

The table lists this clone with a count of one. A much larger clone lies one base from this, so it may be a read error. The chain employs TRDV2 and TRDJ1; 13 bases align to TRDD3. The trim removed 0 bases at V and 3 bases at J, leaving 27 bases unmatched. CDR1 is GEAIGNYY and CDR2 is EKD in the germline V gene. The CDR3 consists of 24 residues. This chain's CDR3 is CACDTGPPTYLEGTGGYVSDKLIF. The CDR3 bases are TGTGCCTGTGACACCGGCCCTCCTACATATCTTGAAGGTACTGGGGGATACGTATCCGATAAACTCATCTTT.

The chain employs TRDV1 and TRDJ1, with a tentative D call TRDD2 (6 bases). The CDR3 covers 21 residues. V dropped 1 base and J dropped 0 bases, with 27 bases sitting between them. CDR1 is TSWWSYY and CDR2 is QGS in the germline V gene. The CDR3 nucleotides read TGTGCTCTTGGGGAACCTCCCATCGCCCTTCCCACCGTCCAGTACACCGATAAACTCATCTTT. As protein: CALGEPPIALPTVQYTDKLIF.

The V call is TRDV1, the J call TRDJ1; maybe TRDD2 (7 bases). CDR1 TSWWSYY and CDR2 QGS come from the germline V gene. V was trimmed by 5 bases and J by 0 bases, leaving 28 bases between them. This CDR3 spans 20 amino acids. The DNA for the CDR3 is TGTGCTCTTGGGCTCCTTCCTTCGGGGGAAGTACTGAGGTACACCGATAAACTCATCTTT. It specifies CALGLLPSGEVLRYTDKLIF.

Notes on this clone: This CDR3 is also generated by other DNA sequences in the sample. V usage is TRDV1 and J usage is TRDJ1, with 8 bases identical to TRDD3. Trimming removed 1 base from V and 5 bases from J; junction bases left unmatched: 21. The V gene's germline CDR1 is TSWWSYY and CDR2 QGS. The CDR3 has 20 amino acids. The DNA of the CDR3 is TGTGCTCTTGGGGAACCCCCTCCTATAAGGGGGTGGGGGATCCCAGATAAACTCATCTTT. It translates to CALGEPPPIRGWGIPDKLIF.

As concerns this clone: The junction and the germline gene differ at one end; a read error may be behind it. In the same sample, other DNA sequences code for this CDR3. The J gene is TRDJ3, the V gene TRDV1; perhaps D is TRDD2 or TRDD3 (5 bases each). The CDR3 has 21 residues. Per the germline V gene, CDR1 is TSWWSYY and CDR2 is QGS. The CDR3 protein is CALGELLPFFHTGWDTRQMFF. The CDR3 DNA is TGTGCTCTTGGGGAACTCCTCCCCTTCTTCCATACAGGCTGGGACACCCGGCAGATGTTTTTC.

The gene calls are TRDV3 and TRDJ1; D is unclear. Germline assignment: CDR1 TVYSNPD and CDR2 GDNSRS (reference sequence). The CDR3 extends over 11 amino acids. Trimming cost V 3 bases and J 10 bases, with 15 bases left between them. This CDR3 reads CAFRYLLGLIF. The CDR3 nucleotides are TGTGCCTTCCGTTACCTTTTAGGACTCATCTTT.

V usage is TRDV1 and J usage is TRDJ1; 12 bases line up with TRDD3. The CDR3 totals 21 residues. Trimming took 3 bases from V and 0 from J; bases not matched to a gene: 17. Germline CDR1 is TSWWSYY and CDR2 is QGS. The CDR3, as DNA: TGTGCTCTTGGGGACTCCCTACTTCCCTCCACTGGGGGATACAACACCGATAAACTCATCTTT. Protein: CALGDSLLPSTGGYNTDKLIF.

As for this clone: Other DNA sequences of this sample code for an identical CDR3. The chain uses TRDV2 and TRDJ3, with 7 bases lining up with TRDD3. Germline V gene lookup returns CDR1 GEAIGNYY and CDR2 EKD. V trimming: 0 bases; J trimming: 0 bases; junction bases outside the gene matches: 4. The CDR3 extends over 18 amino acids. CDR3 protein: CACDTVLGSSWDTRQMFF. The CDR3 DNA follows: TGTGCCTGTGACACCGTACTGGGGAGCTCCTGGGACACCCGACAGATGTTTTTC.

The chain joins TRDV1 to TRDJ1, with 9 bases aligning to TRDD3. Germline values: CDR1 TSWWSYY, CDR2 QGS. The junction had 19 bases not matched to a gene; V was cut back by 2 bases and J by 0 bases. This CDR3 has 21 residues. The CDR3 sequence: CALGEVFPTLGDSGYTDKLIF. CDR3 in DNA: TGTGCTCTTGGGGAAGTATTCCCAACACTGGGGGACTCAGGGTACACCGATAAACTCATCTTT.

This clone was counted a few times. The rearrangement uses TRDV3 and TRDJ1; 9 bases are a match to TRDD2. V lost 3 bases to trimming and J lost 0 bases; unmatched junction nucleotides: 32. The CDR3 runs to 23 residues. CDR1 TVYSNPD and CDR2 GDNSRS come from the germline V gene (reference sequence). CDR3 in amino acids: CALTIPSYRASEYWETYTDKLIF. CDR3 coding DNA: TGTGCCTTGACTATTCCTTCCTACCGGGCGAGCGAGTACTGGGAGACGTACACCGATAAACTCATCTTT. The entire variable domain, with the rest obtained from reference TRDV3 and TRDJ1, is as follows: CDKVTQSSPDQTVASGSEVVLLCTYDTVYSNPDLFWYRIRPDYSFQFVFYGDNSRSEGADFTQGRFSVKHILTQKAFHLVISPVRTEDSATYYCALTIPSYRASEYWETYTDKLIFGKGTRVTVEP.

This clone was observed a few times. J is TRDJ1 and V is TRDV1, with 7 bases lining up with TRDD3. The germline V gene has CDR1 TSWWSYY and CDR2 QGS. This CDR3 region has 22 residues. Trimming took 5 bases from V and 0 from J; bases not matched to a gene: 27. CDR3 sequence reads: CALGFLLPVTGVRWEYTDKLIF. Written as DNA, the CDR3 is TGTGCTCTTGGGTTTCTACTTCCCGTAACTGGGGTACGTTGGGAGTACACCGATAAACTCATCTTT.